The source of this TCR beta chain is a study of T cell changes during pregnancy in multiple sclerosis. In germline, CDR1 is SGHNT, CDR2 YENEEA. The CDR3 contains 14 residues. Between the trimmed V and J ends, which lost 5 bases and 0 bases, there was a span of 8 bases. This table comes from immunoSEQ multiplex PCR, and its TCRdb copy is limited to in-frame clones, with some not included. Of tens of thousands of clones listed, approximately 91% are singletons. This clonotype was obtained from a female donor with multiple sclerosis, enrolled in a pregnancy study. Material: peripheral blood, obtained in the third trimester of pregnancy. The chain couples TRBV11-3 to TRBJ1-3, with D unresolved. CDR3 in DNA: TGTGCCAGCAGCCCAGGCACCTCTGGAAACACCATATATTTT. Translation gives CASSPGTSGNTIYF.